This T cell receptor beta chain was retrieved from a study of blood T cell repertoires in COVID-19. Overall study: Acute and convalescent COVID-19 samples came from the United States, Italy and Spain. T cells, B-cell-depleted T cells, or PBMCs provided the cDNA or gDNA that served as material.

The CDR3 runs to 11 residues. Germline V CDR1 and CDR2: DFQATT, SNEGSKA (reference sequence). Trimming shortened V by 1 base and J by 14 bases, and 12 bases separated the two germline ends. Study processing details: Reference gene primers were amplified, and this amplification served to estimate nucleated cell counts. Clones were sequenced by immunoSEQ multiplex PCR, and TCRdb holds only the in-frame ones, with some missing. The V and J calls and clone size are taken from that table; D and trimming were inferred from the DNA. Here the sample spans 67,000 or so clones, about 79% being singletons. The receptor's source is a man between 65 and 79 years old with acute or convalescent COVID-19. The chain uses TRBV20-1 and TRBJ2-1; perhaps TRBD1 as D (5 bases). The sequenced sample was peripheral blood. The DNA of the CDR3 is TGCAGTGCTAGAGGGCAGGGCGCCAAGTTCTTC. Protein sequence: CSARGQGAKFF.